The 5 T cell receptor beta chains below come from one sample, sequenced in a study of shared clonotypes between healthy human individuals. Naive CD8 cells were CD45RO-negative, positively selected for CCR7, excluding terminally differentiated effector memory CD45RA+ cells. Profiling relied on immunoSEQ multiplex PCR, and the TCRdb table lists in-frame clones only, not all of them. Of millions of clones listed, about 92% are singletons. Sequences were obtained from naive CD8+ T cells from PBMCs. These receptors were taken from a man younger than 35 in good health. Some clones in this sample may be carry-over from other donors' samples.

V gene TRBV5-8 combines with J gene TRBJ2-7; 7 bases line up with TRBD2. CDR1 and CDR2 from the germline V gene are SGHTS and YDEGEE. Unmatched junction bases numbered 10, after V lost 7 bases and J lost 0 bases. This CDR3 is 15 amino acids long. CDR3 nucleotide sequence: TGTGCCAGCCGTTCTAGCGGCGAGCCCTCCTACGAGCAGTACTTC. Protein: CASRSSGEPSYEQYF.

The chain uses TRBV11-3 and TRBJ2-3; TRBD1 aligns across 10 bases. This CDR3 region has 16 residues. V trimming: 5 bases; J trimming: 0 bases; junction bases outside the gene matches: 5. Germline loops: CDR1 SGHNT, CDR2 YENEEA. The chain's CDR3 is CASSTRTGGSTDTQYF. In nucleotides, the CDR3 is TGTGCCAGCAGCACCCGGACAGGGGGGAGCACAGATACGCAGTATTTT.

This chain uses TRBV28 with TRBJ2-2; D unclear. Germline CDR1 reads MDHEN; CDR2 reads SYDVKM. CDR3 size: 12 residues. Deletions cut 8 bases from V and 5 bases from J, with 9 bases between. CDR3 in DNA: TGTGCCAGCCACCGGGTGACCGGGGAGCTGTTTTTT. It is translated as CASHRVTGELFF.

The rearrangement joins TRBV19 to TRBJ1-1; 10 bases match TRBD1. Germline CDR1 is LNHDA and CDR2 is SQIVND (reference sequence). The CDR3 has 16 residues. Trimming took 0 bases from V and 7 from J; bases not matched to a gene: 8. The DNA for the CDR3 is TGTGCCAGTAGTATAGATCTTTGGACAGGGGGGGATGAAGCTTTCTTT. The encoded protein is CASSIDLWTGGDEAFF.

This chain connects TRBV11-2 to TRBJ2-2, with D possibly matching TRBD2 (6 bases). The CDR3 is made up of 15 amino acids. V was trimmed by 8 bases and J by 3 bases, leaving 16 bases between them. Germline CDR1 is SGHAT and CDR2 is FQNNGV. CDR3 sequence: CASSPREKDTGELFF. CDR3 coding DNA: TGTGCCAGCTCACCCCGGGAGAAGGACACCGGGGAGCTGTTTTTT. Complete variable domain (other parts from reference TRBV11-2 and TRBJ2-2): EAGVAQSPRYKIIEKRQSVAFWCNPISGHATLYWYQQILGQGPKLLIQFQNNGVVDDSQLPKDRFSAERLKGVDSTLKIQPAKLEDSAVYLCASSPREKDTGELFFGEGSRLTVL.